This entry lists 24 T cell receptor beta chains sequenced from one sample in a study of CXCR3-negative and CXCR3-positive naive CD8 T cells (dated by TCRdb to about 2019). Their antigens are not known. Here is what the overall study found, with its caveats: Compared with CXCR3-negative naive cells, CXCR3-positive naive cells had TRB CDR3s with higher hydrophobicity (lower Kidera factor 4), lower energy, and higher strength and volume indices.

For sequencing, a NextSeq 550 was employed. The Human TCR Profiling Kit (MiLaboratory) was used to make UMI-labeled 5' RACE TRB cDNA libraries. Based on TCRdb reprocessing of the reads, there is one entry per CDR3 protein sequence, and DNA is missing. The table for this sample records about 98,000 distinct CDR3 sequences. The ten largest clones represent 0.82% of the sample. Sequenced input: naive CXCR3+ CD8+ T cells from blood. Taken with the paper, the label for cell subset or site translates to: CD45RO-CCR7+CD27+CD95- naive CD8+ T cells expressing CXCR3 (TNR3+). Receptors were obtained from a human donor in good health. Some clones in this sample may be carry-over from other donors' samples.

The genes are TRBV12-3 or TRBV12-4 and TRBJ1-5. The CDR3 covers 14 residues. CDR3 loop: CASSPWQGHQPQHF.

The rearrangement uses TRBV28 and TRBJ2-1; the D call of TRBD2 rests on TCRdb alone, since no DNA is present to check it. The CDR3 length is 13 residues. Germline V gives CDR1 MDHEN, CDR2 SYDVKM. The CDR3 sequence: CASSSSGYNEQFF.

This chain connects TRBV12-3 or TRBV12-4 to TRBJ2-4; the TRBD1 assignment by TCRdb is unverifiable without DNA. This CDR3 has 15 amino acids. The CDR3 spells CASSTPGLAKNIQYF.

The CDR3 here is CSVEDGQELHEQYF. V and J are TRBV29-1 and TRBJ2-7. From germline, CDR1 is SQVTM and CDR2 ANQGSEA. This CDR3 has 14 residues.

V and J are TRBV7-2 and TRBJ2-2. Germline V gene data show CDR1 as SGHTA and CDR2 as FQGNSA. The CDR3 sequence is 13 residues long. CDR3 amino acids: CASGRVYTGELFF.

The chain uses TRBV6-2 or TRBV6-3 and TRBJ1-2; TCRdb designates TRBD1, a call that cannot be tested without DNA. Germline CDR1 reads MNHEY; CDR2 reads SVGEGT. The CDR3 totals 13 residues. The CDR3 loop is CASSLGTDYGYTF.

The chain recombines TRBV7-9 with TRBJ1-5; with no DNA, the TCRdb D assignment of TRBD1 cannot be verified. CDR3 length equals 14 residues. Germline V CDR1 and CDR2: SEHNR, FQNEAQ (reference sequence). This chain's CDR3 is CASSSGQGDQPQHF.

The chain recombines TRBV29-1 with TRBJ2-7. From germline, CDR1 is SQVTM and CDR2 ANQGSEA. The CDR3 is made up of 11 amino acids. The CDR3 sequence: CSVCRSYEQYF.

The chain is built from TRBV14 and TRBJ2-7. The germline V gene encodes CDR1 SGHDN and CDR2 FVKESK. The CDR3 spans 11 residues. The CDR3 reads CASSHGSEQYF.

The V and J genes are TRBV19 and TRBJ2-2; TCRdb outputs TRBD2, but without DNA this stays unchecked. This CDR3 comprises 16 residues. Germline V CDR1 and CDR2: LNHDA, SQIVND (reference sequence). The CDR3 loop reads CASSRASGRYTGELFF.

This chain connects TRBV29-1 to TRBJ2-7; TCRdb designates TRBD1, a call that cannot be tested without DNA. Looked up from germline, CDR1 is SQVTM and CDR2 is ANQGSEA. CDR3 size: 13 residues. CDR3 sequence reads: CSVWTGGDVEQYF.

V gene TRBV27 combines with J gene TRBJ2-7; TCRdb's assignment of TRBD1 cannot be checked, as there is no DNA. The CDR3 is 16 amino acids. The V gene's germline CDR1 is MNHEY and CDR2 SMNVEV (reference sequence). The CDR3 sequence: CASSLSSGEPTYEQYF.

The chain joins TRBV19 to TRBJ2-1. CDR1 is LNHDA, CDR2 SQIVND, per germline (reference sequence). The CDR3 is 11 amino acids. CDR3 sequence reads: CASSMRNEQFF.

The chain combines TRBV20-1 with TRBJ1-3. This CDR3 spans 16 amino acids. Germline CDR1 reads DFQATT; CDR2 reads SNEGSKA (reference sequence). The CDR3 sequence: CSAIGVQAETGNTIYF.

The chain uses TRBV5-1 and TRBJ2-5; TCRdb proposes TRBD1, but this gene call is untestable without DNA. In germline, CDR1 is SGHRS, CDR2 YFSETQ. The CDR3 sequence is 15 residues long. CDR3 in amino acids: CASSLAGHLQETQYF. The whole variable domain, remainder taken from reference TRBV5-1 and TRBJ2-5, is KAGVTQTPRYLIKTRGQQVTLSCSPISGHRSVSWYQQTPGQGLQFLFEYFSETQRNKGNFPGRFSGRQFSNSRSEMNVSTLELGDSALYLCASSLAGHLQETQYFGPGTRLLVL.

The gene calls are TRBV12-3 or TRBV12-4 and TRBJ1-5. This CDR3 contains 15 residues. The CDR3 is CASSLGGEGNQPQHF.

The chain has TRBV6-2 or TRBV6-3 and TRBJ2-7; the D call from TCRdb, TRBD2, cannot be confirmed without DNA. The germline V gene encodes CDR1 MNHEY and CDR2 SVGEGT. This CDR3 is built from 16 residues. The CDR3 spells CASSYDPDLGPGEQYF.

The rearrangement uses TRBV5-6 and TRBJ1-1; TCRdb reports TRBD1, a call that lacks DNA to check it against. The CDR3 is 12 amino acids. The V gene's germline CDR1 is SGHDT and CDR2 YYEEEE. CDR3 loop: CASSPQDSEAFF. Full variable domain (missing parts from reference TRBV5-6 and TRBJ1-1): DAGVTQSPTHLIKTRGQQVTLRCSPKSGHDTVSWYQQALGQGPQFIFQYYEEEERQRGNFPDRFSGHQFPNYSSELNVNALLLGDSALYLCASSPQDSEAFFGQGTRLTVV.

V and J are TRBV4-1 and TRBJ2-7; checking the TCRdb D call of TRBD1 is not possible without DNA. This CDR3 contains 15 residues. CDR1 and CDR2 from the germline V gene are MGHRA and YSYEKL. The CDR3 loop is CASSQEGQGYGEQYF.

The chain is built from TRBV5-1 and TRBJ1-5; the D call of TRBD1 rests on TCRdb alone, since no DNA is present to check it. CDR1 is SGHRS and CDR2 is YFSETQ in the germline V gene. The CDR3 covers 17 residues. The CDR3 loop is CASSLDGAGGDLGPQHF.

The J gene is TRBJ2-5, the V gene TRBV12-2; the TRBD2 assignment by TCRdb is unverifiable without DNA. TRBV12-2 is termed a pseudogene. The CDR3 runs 15 residues. The CDR3 here is CVSRFTPTRRETQYF.

The rearrangement links TRBV7-9 to TRBJ2-1; the TRBD1 assignment by TCRdb is unverifiable without DNA. The germline V gene encodes CDR1 SEHNR and CDR2 FQNEAQ (reference sequence). The CDR3 length is 15 residues. The CDR3 protein is CASTGQTSPYNEQFF.

CDR3 protein: CASSLRGTGPSYEQYF. The chain is built from TRBV28 and TRBJ2-7; TCRdb indicates TRBD1, and absent DNA this call remains unverified. Germline assignment: CDR1 MDHEN and CDR2 SYDVKM. The CDR3 length is 16 residues.

The chain couples TRBV12-3 or TRBV12-4 to TRBJ2-1; the TCRdb call, TRBD1, lacks DNA for checking. This CDR3 has 14 residues. The CDR3: CASSLGGPYNEQFF.